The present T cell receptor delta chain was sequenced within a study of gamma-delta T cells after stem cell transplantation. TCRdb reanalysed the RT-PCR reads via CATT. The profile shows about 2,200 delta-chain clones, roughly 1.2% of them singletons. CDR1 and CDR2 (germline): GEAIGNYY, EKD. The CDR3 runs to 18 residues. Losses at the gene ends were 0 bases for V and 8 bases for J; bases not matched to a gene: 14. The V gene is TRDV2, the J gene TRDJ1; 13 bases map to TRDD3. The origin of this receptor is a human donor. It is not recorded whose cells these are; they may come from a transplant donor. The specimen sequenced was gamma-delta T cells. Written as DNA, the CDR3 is TGTGCCTGTGACACCGTGGATGTACTGGGGGATACGCGCGTAAAACTCATCTTT. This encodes CACDTVDVLGDTRVKLIF.